The T cell receptor beta chain under discussion was sequenced for a study of blood T cell repertoires in COVID-19. Study-wide background: Sample material is recorded as cDNA or gDNA derived from T cells, B-cell-depleted T cells, or PBMCs.

Original analysis: Reference gene primer amplification in the assay estimated nucleated cell counts. Sequencing was performed with immunoSEQ multiplex PCR; in TCRdb, only in-frame clones are kept and a portion is missing. D and trimming come from the DNA, and the V and J calls and clone size come from that table. Found here are more than 350,000 clones, about 90% of them singletons; the top ten hold about 10%. The V and J ends lost 1 base and 4 bases respectively, with 16 bases between them. Germline V CDR1 and CDR2: MGHRA, YSYEKL. This CDR3 is 16 amino acids long. This clone was found a few times. The specimen sequenced was peripheral blood. This chain uses TRBV4-1 with TRBJ2-5, with a tentative D call TRBD2 (6 bases). The sequence came from a woman aged 25 to 39 with COVID-19, enrolled during active disease. This CDR3 reads CASSQGNREYRETQYF. The CDR3 DNA reads TGCGCCAGCAGCCAAGGGAACCGGGAGTATCGAGAGACCCAGTACTTC.